What follows describes a single TCR beta chain. The data were produced by immunoSEQ multiplex PCR, yet TCRdb's version contains in-frame clones alone and is incomplete. The sample consists of about 160,000 clones, around 95% of them appearing once. This sample is drawn from a study of control samples from healthy donors and cancer patients. This TCR came from a middle-aged woman in good health. Sequencing was performed on blood.

The CDR3 DNA reads TGTGCCAGCAGTTTAAGGGGCTCGGCCAGGGTCGTCTACGAGCAGTACTTC. Its protein is CASSLRGSARVVYEQYF. The chain links TRBV27 to TRBJ2-7, with D tentatively TRBD1 (5 bases). CDR1 and CDR2 from the germline V gene are MNHEY and SMNVEV (reference sequence). The CDR3 runs to 17 residues. Trimming shortened V by 2 bases and J by 3 bases, and 20 bases separated the two germline ends.